The 21 T cell receptor beta chains below all came from one sample that was sequenced in a study of human T cells and chemical hapten exposure. Time point described: patch test 3, about 24 weeks after DPC sensitization. Treatment noted: therapeutic diphenylcyclopropenone sensitization with weekly scalp DPC. TCRdb ran MiXCR on the RACE reads and lists one entry per CDR3 protein. This sample has approximately 90,000 distinct CDR3 sequences, with 27% found just once. Sequencing used whole blood, obtained in connection with sensitization to the hapten diphenylcyclopropenone (DPC). The receptors were gathered from a man aged 40-49 years with alopecia areata. Some clones in this sample may be carry-over from other donors' samples.

This chain links TRBV29-1 with TRBJ2-2, with D tentatively TRBD1 or TRBD2 (5 bases each). The germline V and J ends were trimmed by 7 bases and 7 bases, with 13 bases remaining between them. The CDR3 is 12 residues long. The V gene's germline CDR1 is SQVTM and CDR2 ANQGSEA. This CDR3 reads CSARRGDGELFF. Here the CDR3 DNA reads TGCAGCGCCCGAAGGGGAGACGGGGAGCTGTTTTTT.

The chain joins TRBV28 to TRBJ2-7; the D is unclear. Trimming removed 2 bases at V and 3 bases at J, with 11 bases between. The germline V gene encodes CDR1 MDHEN and CDR2 SYDVKM. This CDR3 has 14 amino acids. CDR3 residues: CASSLSQPNYEQYF. CDR3 coding DNA: TGTGCCAGCAGTTTAAGTCAGCCCAACTACGAGCAGTACTTC.

V gene TRBV5-1 combines with J gene TRBJ2-5; 10 bases map to TRBD2. The CDR3 covers 15 residues. The trim removed 4 bases at V and 4 bases at J, leaving 7 bases unmatched. Germline V gene lookup returns CDR1 SGHRS and CDR2 YFSETQ. The CDR3 nucleotides read TGCGCCAGCAGCGAAATAGCGGGAGGCACAGAGACCCAGTACTTC. Translating it yields CASSEIAGGTETQYF.

This clonotype was picked up a small number of times. V is TRBV28 and J is TRBJ2-7, with D uncertain. This CDR3 has 12 amino acids. Per germline, CDR1 MDHEN and CDR2 SYDVKM. The V gene lost 2 bases and the J gene lost 2 bases, with 4 bases spanning the gap. The CDR3 DNA reads as TGTGCCAGCAGTTTACTTGCCTACGAGCAGTACTTC. Residues: CASSLLAYEQYF.

The chain is built from TRBV28 and TRBJ2-5; possible D gene TRBD2, 5 bases. Trimming cost V 3 bases and J 1 base, with 9 bases left between them. The CDR3 covers 14 residues. Germline CDR1 and CDR2: MDHEN and SYDVKM. The CDR3 here is CASSFALVQETQYF. The CDR3 coding sequence is TGTGCCAGCAGTTTTGCACTAGTCCAAGAGACCCAGTACTTC.

J is TRBJ2-3 and V is TRBV20-1; 11 bases fit TRBD1. Trimming took 5 bases from V and 5 from J; bases not matched to a gene: 6. Germline V gene data show CDR1 as DFQATT and CDR2 as SNEGSKA (reference sequence). There are 14 residues in the CDR3. The CDR3 nucleotides are TGCAGTGCTGTAGGACAGGGGGCGTTAGATACGCAGTATTTT. Translating it yields CSAVGQGALDTQYF.

The chain combines TRBV3-1 with TRBJ2-4; 10 positions agree with TRBD2. There are 19 residues in the CDR3. From germline, CDR1 is LGHDT and CDR2 YNNKEL (reference sequence). The V segment lost 0 bases and the J segment 0 bases; nucleotides outside the gene matches: 8. The CDR3 protein is CASSQDIRTSGLAKNIQYF. CDR3 sequence (DNA): TGTGCCAGCAGCCAAGATATAAGGACTAGCGGATTAGCCAAAAACATTCAGTACTTC.

In its sample, this clonotype was seen a few times. CDR3 amino acids: CASSSRGGCTEAFF. In nucleotides, the CDR3 is TGTGCCAGCAGTTCCCGGGGGGGGTGCACTGAAGCTTTCTTT. The chain employs TRBV28 and TRBJ1-1, with D tentatively TRBD1 (5 bases). V was clipped by 4 bases and J by 4 bases, with 13 bases between them. In germline, CDR1 is MDHEN, CDR2 SYDVKM. The CDR3 runs to 14 residues.

V is TRBV7-9 and J is TRBJ2-3; perhaps TRBD1 as D (6 bases). From germline, CDR1 is SEHNR and CDR2 FQNEAQ (reference sequence). This CDR3 contains 16 residues. Trimming took 6 bases from V and 2 from J, leaving 18 bases between them. The DNA of the CDR3 is TGTGCCAGCAGTCCTCAGGGGCGCACGACCACAGATACGCAGTATTTT. It specifies CASSPQGRTTTDTQYF.

The chain recombines TRBV7-9 with TRBJ1-5; D uncertain. V lost 1 base to trimming and J lost 3 bases, with 10 bases between them. CDR3 length equals 15 residues. CDR1 and CDR2 from the germline V gene are SEHNR and FQNEAQ (reference sequence). This CDR3 reads CASSLGWTDNQPQHF. CDR3 DNA: TGTGCCAGCAGCTTAGGGTGGACGGACAATCAGCCCCAGCATTTT. Complete variable domain (other parts from reference TRBV7-9 and TRBJ1-5): DTGVSQNPRHKITKRGQNVTFRCDPISEHNRLYWYRQTLGQGPEFLTYFQNEAQLEKSRLLSDRFSAERPKGSFSTLEIQRTEQGDSAMYLCASSLGWTDNQPQHFGDGTRLSIL.

This clonotype was found a few times. The chain recombines TRBV7-9 with TRBJ1-4; D is undetermined. CDR1 is SEHNR, CDR2 FQNEAQ, per germline (reference sequence). The V gene lost 0 bases and the J gene lost 11 bases, with 10 bases spanning the gap. The CDR3 runs to 13 residues. The CDR3 loop is CASSLALGDKLFF. In DNA form, the CDR3 reads TGTGCCAGCAGCTTAGCCTTGGGAGACAAACTGTTTTTT.

This clonotype showed up just a few times. The chain has TRBV5-4 and TRBJ1-5; tentative D call: TRBD1 (6 bases). CDR1 is SGHNT, CDR2 YYREEE, per germline (reference sequence). The CDR3 is 14 residues long. Trimming removed 4 bases at V and 0 bases at J, with 8 bases between. CDR3: CASSQQGSNQPQHF. The CDR3 nucleotides are TGTGCCAGCAGCCAACAGGGTAGCAATCAGCCCCAGCATTTT. The variable domain in full, with the rest retrieved from reference TRBV5-4 and TRBJ1-5, is ETGVTQSPTHLIKTRGQQVTLRCSSQSGHNTVSWYQQALGQGPQFIFQYYREEENGRGNFPPRFSGLQFPNYSSELNVNALELDDSALYLCASSQQGSNQPQHFGDGTRLSIL.

The J gene is TRBJ2-3, the V gene TRBV6-2 or TRBV6-3, with TRBD2 matching 11 bases. This CDR3 comprises 17 residues. Germline trimming cut 2 bases from V and 3 bases from J; bases unmatched to any gene: 7. From germline, CDR1 is MNHEY and CDR2 SVGEGT. Written as DNA, the CDR3 is TGTGCCAGCAGTTACCTACTAGCGGGAGAAGGAACAGATACGCAGTATTTT. It is translated as CASSYLLAGEGTDTQYF.

This clonotype was recorded a few times. This chain links TRBV29-1 with TRBJ1-1, with 12 bases matching TRBD1. The CDR3 runs to 15 residues. The V gene's germline CDR1 is SQVTM and CDR2 ANQGSEA. With 6 bases clipped from V and 1 base from J, the junction kept 6 bases outside the gene matches. As DNA, the CDR3 is TGCAGCGTGAAAGGGACAGGGGGCCGGAACACTGAAGCTTTCTTT. Amino acid sequence: CSVKGTGGRNTEAFF.

The chain has TRBV4-2 and TRBJ2-3; possible D gene TRBD1, 6 bases. CDR3 size: 14 residues. The ends were cut back, 2 bases at V and 3 bases at J, with 9 bases in the middle. The germline V gene encodes CDR1 LGHNA and CDR2 YNFKEQ. The CDR3 DNA reads as TGTGCCAGCAGCCAAACAGGGTCAACAGATACGCAGTATTTT. Its protein product is CASSQTGSTDTQYF.

CDR3 loop: CASSLYTSGSYQGELFF. The CDR3 region has the DNA TGTGCCAGCAGCTTATATACTAGCGGGAGTTATCAAGGGGAGCTGTTTTTT. The chain combines TRBV7-9 with TRBJ2-2; 11 bases match TRBD2. Germline V gives CDR1 SEHNR, CDR2 FQNEAQ (reference sequence). The length of the CDR3 is 17 residues. V lost 2 bases, J lost 8 bases, and 10 bases stayed unmatched.

The V gene is TRBV20-1, the J gene TRBJ2-7; weak D call: TRBD2 (5 bases). This CDR3 region has 15 residues. V was trimmed by 6 bases and J by 8 bases, leaving 26 bases between them. Germline CDR1 is DFQATT and CDR2 is SNEGSKA (reference sequence). The CDR3 DNA follows: TGCAGTGCCCGCAACCCGAGCGGCATTTATCCAAAGCAGTACTTC. This encodes CSARNPSGIYPKQYF.

This clonotype occurred a few times. The V gene is TRBV7-9, the J gene TRBJ2-7, with D unresolved. Trimming took 2 bases from V and 7 from J, leaving 12 bases between them. Germline CDR1 reads SEHNR; CDR2 reads FQNEAQ (reference sequence). This CDR3 comprises 13 residues. CDR3 sequence: CASSLLTAWEQYF. In DNA, the CDR3 is TGTGCCAGCAGCTTATTGACTGCCTGGGAGCAGTACTTC.

This chain joins TRBV20-1 and TRBJ2-7; 10 positions agree with TRBD2. The CDR3 contains 14 residues. Germline CDR1 reads DFQATT; CDR2 reads SNEGSKA (reference sequence). V lost 5 bases to trimming and J lost 6 bases; unmatched junction nucleotides: 10. CDR3 region: CSARSIAGGPEQYF. The CDR3 DNA reads TGCAGTGCTCGATCGATAGCGGGAGGTCCCGAGCAGTACTTC.

In its sample, this clonotype was seen a few times. This chain connects TRBV20-1 to TRBJ2-7; TRBD1 matches 9 bases. The CDR3 is made up of 14 amino acids. Losses at the gene ends were 5 bases for V and 0 bases for J; bases not matched to a gene: 5. Germline loops: CDR1 DFQATT, CDR2 SNEGSKA (reference sequence). The CDR3 DNA reads TGCAGTGCTCAACAGGGGGCAAGCTCCTACGAGCAGTACTTC. As protein: CSAQQGASSYEQYF.

The V gene is TRBV7-9, the J gene TRBJ2-6; possibly TRBD2 for D (5 bases). The V gene's germline CDR1 is SEHNR and CDR2 FQNEAQ (reference sequence). The CDR3 runs 15 residues. The V and J ends lost 8 bases and 1 base respectively, with 12 bases between them. The CDR3 DNA is TGTGCCAGCGGAATTACGGGATCTGGGGCCAACGTCCTGACTTTC. Translated, it gives CASGITGSGANVLTF.